This TCR beta chain was identified in a study of blood T cell repertoires in COVID-19. Study as a whole: Italy, Spain and the United States were the sources of the convalescent and acute COVID-19 samples.

Study processing details: Estimation of nucleated cell counts relied on the amplification of reference gene primers. TCRdb's table, derived via immunoSEQ multiplex PCR, lists solely in-frame clones and lacks some. The V and J calls and clone size were taken over from that table, and D and trimming were inferred from the DNA. This table holds under 150,000 clones, nearly 80% found once. CDR3 length equals 13 residues. Germline lookup yields CDR1 SGHNT and CDR2 YYREEE (reference sequence). V was cut by 4 bases and J by 1 base, with 8 bases left in between. Participants had their cohort set by participant-reported clinical history.

This sequence originates from a woman aged 45-65 years who had recovered from COVID-19. This chain joins TRBV5-4 and TRBJ1-1; the D is unclear. The material sequenced was PBMCs or T cells enriched from blood (not recorded which). The CDR3 is CASSLPRNTEAFF. The CDR3 bases are TGTGCCAGCAGCCTACCTAGGAACACTGAAGCTTTCTTT.